This T cell receptor (beta chain) was sequenced for a study of graft-versus-host responses after intestinal transplantation. For the study at large: Multivisceral, liver-intestinal, or isolated intestinal transplants were received by the recipients. Anti-thymocyte globulin was used for induction in all recipients, who then took tacrolimus and steroids for about three years. Study-level findings and limits: The study associated peak circulating GvH clone levels with early post-transplant HvG declines. The marrow of recipients harbored GvH clones, and ileum or blood showed some of them first.

In the case of this clone: Its antigen is as yet unknown.

Libraries were prepared by immunoSEQ multiplex PCR; TCRdb keeps only in-frame clonotypes and omits some of them. The data hold tens of thousands of clones, with 90% to 95% observed a single time. The TCR was taken from a human donor who was the organ donor for an intestinal transplant. This sample comprised unstimulated CD4+ T cells sorted from spleen or lymph node cells, obtained before transplant.

CDR3 protein: CALSGGEWDEQYF. The CDR3 DNA sequence: TGTGCCCTCTCTGGCGGAGAGTGGGACGAGCAGTACTTC. The V gene is TRBV10-3, the J gene TRBJ2-7; D ambiguous. Germline CDR1 ENHRY, CDR2 SYGVKD. V shed 11 bases and J shed 5 bases, with 19 bases lying between them. This CDR3 has 13 residues.